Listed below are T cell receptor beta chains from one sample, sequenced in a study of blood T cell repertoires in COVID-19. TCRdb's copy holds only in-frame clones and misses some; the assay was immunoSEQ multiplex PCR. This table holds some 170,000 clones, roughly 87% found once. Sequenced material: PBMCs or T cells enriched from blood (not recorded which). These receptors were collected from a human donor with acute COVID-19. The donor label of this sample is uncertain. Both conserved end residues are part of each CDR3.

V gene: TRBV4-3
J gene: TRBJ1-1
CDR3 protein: CASSRSGKGTEAFF

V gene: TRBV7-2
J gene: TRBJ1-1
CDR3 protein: CASSPSQGYTEAFF

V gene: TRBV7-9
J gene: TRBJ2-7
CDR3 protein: CASSPQTGPDYEQYF

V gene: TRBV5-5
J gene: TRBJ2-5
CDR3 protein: CASPGGPQETQYF

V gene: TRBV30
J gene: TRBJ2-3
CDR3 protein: CAWSPTGVGDTQYF

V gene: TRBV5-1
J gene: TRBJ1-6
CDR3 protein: CASSLGQGSSPLHF

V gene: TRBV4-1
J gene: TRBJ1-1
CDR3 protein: CASSYRETEAFF

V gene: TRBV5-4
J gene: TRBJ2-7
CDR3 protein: CASSLQGTYEQYF

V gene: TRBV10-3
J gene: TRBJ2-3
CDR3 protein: CAIRSSNGDTQYF

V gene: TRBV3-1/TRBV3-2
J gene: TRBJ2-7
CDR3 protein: CASSQPGQDNEQYF

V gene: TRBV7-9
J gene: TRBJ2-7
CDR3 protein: CASSPQGNFYEQYF

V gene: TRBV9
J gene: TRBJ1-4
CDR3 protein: CASGTGAESNEKLFF

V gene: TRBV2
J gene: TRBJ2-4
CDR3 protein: CASSGDRSKNIQYF

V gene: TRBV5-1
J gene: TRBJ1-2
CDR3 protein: CASKGSGFFYGYTF

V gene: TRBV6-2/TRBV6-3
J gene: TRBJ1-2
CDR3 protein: CASSPTPRTGGYTF

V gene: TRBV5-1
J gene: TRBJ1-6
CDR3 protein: CASSLGGEANSPLHF

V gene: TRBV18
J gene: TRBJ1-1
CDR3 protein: CASTPGQPNTEAFF

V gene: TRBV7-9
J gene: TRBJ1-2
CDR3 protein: CASSPFTGGLANYGYTF

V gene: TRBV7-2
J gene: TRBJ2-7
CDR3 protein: CASGLAGGYEQYF

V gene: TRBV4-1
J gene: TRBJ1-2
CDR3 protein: CASSLTQDRSRRGYTF

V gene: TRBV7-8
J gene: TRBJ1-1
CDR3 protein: CASSPIAEAFF

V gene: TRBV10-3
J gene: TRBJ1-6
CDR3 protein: CAISESQGALNNSPLHF

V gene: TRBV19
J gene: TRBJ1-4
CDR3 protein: CASSIWSGNNEKLFF

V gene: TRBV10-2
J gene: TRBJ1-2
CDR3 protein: CASSQGDRGYTF

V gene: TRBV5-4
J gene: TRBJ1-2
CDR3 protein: CASRLGGNYGYTF

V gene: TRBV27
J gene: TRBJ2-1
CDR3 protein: CASSLRGSSYNEQFF

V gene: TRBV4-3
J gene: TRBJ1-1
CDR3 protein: CASSSAGLGTEAFF

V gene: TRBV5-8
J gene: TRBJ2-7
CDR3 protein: CASSYRGSYEQYF

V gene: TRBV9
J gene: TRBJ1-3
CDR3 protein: CASSVGGGGNTIYF

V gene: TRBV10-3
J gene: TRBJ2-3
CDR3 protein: CAIRGERPSTDTQYF

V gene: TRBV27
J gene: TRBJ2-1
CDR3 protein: CASSFRTAGEQFF

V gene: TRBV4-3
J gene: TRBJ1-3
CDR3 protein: CASSQDEGGSGNTIYF

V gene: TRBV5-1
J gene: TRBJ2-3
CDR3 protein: CASSRERSTDTQYF

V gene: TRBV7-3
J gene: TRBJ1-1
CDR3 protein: CASSTQSGTEAFF

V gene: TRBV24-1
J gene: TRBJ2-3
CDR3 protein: CATGLGSTDTQYF

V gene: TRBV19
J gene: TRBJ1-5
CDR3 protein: CASSTTGGGQPQHF

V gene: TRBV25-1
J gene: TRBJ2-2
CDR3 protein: CASSGQEAAGELFF

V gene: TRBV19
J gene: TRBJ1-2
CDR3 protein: CASRRDSYQNGYTF

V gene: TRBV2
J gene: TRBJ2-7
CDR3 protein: CASTQGSYEQYF

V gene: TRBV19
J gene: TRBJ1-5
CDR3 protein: CASSTGTGLDLKDQPQHF

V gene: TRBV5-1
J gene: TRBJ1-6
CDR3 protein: CASSISSYNSPLHF

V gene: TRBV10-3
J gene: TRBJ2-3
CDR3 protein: CAIRRGGPTDTQYF

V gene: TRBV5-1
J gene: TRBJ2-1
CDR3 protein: CASSLGDFSYNEQFF

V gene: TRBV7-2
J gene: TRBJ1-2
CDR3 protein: CASSLSGLSARSYGYTF

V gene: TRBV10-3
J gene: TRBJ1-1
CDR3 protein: CAIRSQNPGEEAFF

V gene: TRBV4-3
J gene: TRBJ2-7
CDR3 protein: CASSRSRDSLGEQYF

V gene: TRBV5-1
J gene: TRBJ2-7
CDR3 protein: CASSLEPGPYEQYF

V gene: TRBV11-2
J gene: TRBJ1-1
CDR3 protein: CASSQIRTGTAFF

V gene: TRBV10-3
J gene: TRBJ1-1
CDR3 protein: CAISEPPGTGNTEAFF

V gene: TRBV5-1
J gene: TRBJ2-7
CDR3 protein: CASSLAGTPAYEQYF